This T cell receptor beta chain was documented in a study of blood T cell repertoires in COVID-19. Study-wide background: Sites in the United States, Italy and Spain provided acute and convalescent COVID-19 samples. T cells, B-cell-depleted T cells, or PBMCs provided the cDNA or gDNA that served as material.

The V gene lost 10 bases and the J gene lost 4 bases, with 13 bases spanning the gap. Germline CDR1 reads MNHEY; CDR2 reads SVGAGI. This CDR3 contains 13 residues. Method: immunoSEQ multiplex PCR; TCRdb's copy keeps in-frame clones and lacks some. Of some 120,000 clones in the sample, roughly 90% were seen once. Specimen: peripheral blood. This receptor was taken from a man aged 45-60 years with active COVID-19. The V and J genes are TRBV6-5 and TRBJ1-4, with D tentatively TRBD1 (5 bases). The CDR3 DNA sequence: TGTGCCATCCAGAAGGGACTTAATGAAAAACTGTTTTTT. This encodes CAIQKGLNEKLFF.